These 29 T cell receptor beta chains originate from one sample sequenced in a study of shared clonotypes between healthy human individuals. Here immunoSEQ multiplex PCR was the method, and the copy in TCRdb shows in-frame clones only, minus some. Among more than 2 million clones, approximately 95% were seen once, and the ten largest hold roughly 0.13%. The sample was naive CD4+ T cells sorted from blood. Subset noted: CD45RA+ positively selected. The receptors shown here come from a young man in good health.

This clone has just one count. The chain couples TRBV7-2 to TRBJ1-3; no clear D gene. Trimming cost V 5 bases and J 4 bases, with 15 bases left between them. Germline CDR1 SGHTA, CDR2 FQGNSA. There are 15 residues in the CDR3. The DNA for the CDR3 is TGTGCCAGCAGCCCGACTATGGGAGTGGGAAACACCATATATTTT. Residues: CASSPTMGVGNTIYF.

This chain links TRBV5-1 with TRBJ2-1, with TRBD2 matching over 7 bases. In germline, CDR1 is SGHRS, CDR2 YFSETQ. This CDR3 region has 15 residues. The V and J ends lost 5 bases and 8 bases, in that order; junction bases with no gene match: 13. CDR3 sequence reads: CASSLESGAVDEQFF. In nucleotides, the CDR3 is TGCGCCAGCAGTCTGGAGAGCGGGGCCGTCGATGAGCAGTTCTTC. Variable domain in full (rest from reference TRBV5-1 and TRBJ2-1): KAGVTQTPRYLIKTRGQQVTLSCSPISGHRSVSWYQQTPGQGLQFLFEYFSETQRNKGNFPGRFSGRQFSNSRSEMNVSTLELGDSALYLCASSLESGAVDEQFFGPGTRLTVL.

The CDR3 here is CAISPRTDHEAFF. The CDR3 bases are TGTGCCATCAGCCCCAGGACAGACCACGAAGCTTTCTTT. The chain couples TRBV10-3 to TRBJ1-1, with D possibly matching TRBD1 (6 bases). The CDR3 sequence is 13 residues long. CDR1 ENHRY and CDR2 SYGVKD come from the germline V gene. Trimming stripped 6 bases from V and 8 bases from J, with 16 bases between.

The chain employs TRBV4-1 and TRBJ1-4; D gene unclear. Germline values: CDR1 MGHRA, CDR2 YSYEKL. The CDR3 contains 14 residues. The V and J ends lost 0 bases and 11 bases respectively, with 13 bases between them. CDR3 loop: CASSQEGSGFKLFF. CDR3 in DNA: TGCGCCAGCAGCCAAGAAGGGTCTGGATTTAAACTGTTTTTT.

The chain combines TRBV5-4 with TRBJ1-4; the D gene is possibly TRBD1 (6 bases). V shed 0 bases and J shed 8 bases, with 11 bases lying between them. CDR1 and CDR2 from the germline V gene are SGHNT and YYREEE (reference sequence). The CDR3 is 14 residues long. CDR3 bases: TGTGCCAGCAGCTTGGCGGGGGGCAGGGAAAAACTGTTTTTT. This codes for CASSLAGGREKLFF.

The chain recombines TRBV18 with TRBJ1-2; D may be TRBD1 (6 bases). Trimming shortened V by 2 bases and J by 6 bases, and 10 bases separated the two germline ends. Germline values: CDR1 KGHSH, CDR2 LQKENI. The CDR3 runs to 13 residues. The chain's CDR3 is CASSPGGQDGYTF. CDR3 in DNA: TGTGCCAGCTCACCAGGGGGACAAGATGGCTACACCTTC.

This CDR3 is CASSLQGVKGQPQHF. As DNA, the CDR3 is TGTGCCAGCAGCTTACAGGGTGTTAAAGGTCAGCCCCAGCATTTT. The rearrangement joins TRBV5-8 to TRBJ1-5; a weak D match, TRBD1 (6 bases). This CDR3 has 15 residues. Germline V gene data show CDR1 as SGHTS and CDR2 as YDEGEE. V was cut by 2 bases and J by 6 bases, with 15 bases left in between.

The chain combines TRBV7-2 with TRBJ2-7, with D maybe TRBD1 (6 bases). This CDR3 region has 14 residues. The germline gives CDR1 SGHTA, CDR2 FQGNSA. V lost 5 bases and J lost 6, with 17 bases in between. CDR3 nucleotide sequence: TGTGCCAGCAGCCCCGAGGGCAGGGGTGGCGAGCAGTACTTC. Translated: CASSPEGRGGEQYF.

V gene TRBV2 combines with J gene TRBJ2-7, with a possible D match to TRBD2 (5 bases). V dropped 7 bases and J dropped 4 bases, with 14 bases sitting between them. Germline assignment: CDR1 SNHLY and CDR2 FYNNEI. This CDR3 contains 13 residues. CDR3 region: CASNLHPGYEQYF. CDR3 nucleotide sequence: TGTGCCAGCAACCTCCACCCGGGGTACGAGCAGTACTTC.

This chain connects TRBV28 to TRBJ2-7; TRBD1 is a possible D gene (6 bases). The V gene's germline CDR1 is MDHEN and CDR2 SYDVKM. The CDR3 is made up of 11 amino acids. V was trimmed by 10 bases and J by 4 bases, leaving 11 bases between them. CDR3 region: CATMDRYEQYF. The CDR3, as DNA: TGTGCCACCATGGACAGATACGAGCAGTACTTC.

The V gene is TRBV10-3, the J gene TRBJ2-3, with 10 bases fitting TRBD2. The CDR3 is made up of 16 amino acids. The V and J ends lost 5 bases and 1 base, in that order; junction bases with no gene match: 6. Germline CDR1 ENHRY, CDR2 SYGVKD. CDR3 protein: CAISILGTSGTDTQYF. CDR3 bases: TGTGCCATCAGTATTTTAGGGACTAGCGGCACAGATACGCAGTATTTT.

The chain joins TRBV5-1 to TRBJ1-3; tentatively, D is TRBD1 (5 bases). The CDR3 runs to 15 residues. Germline assignment: CDR1 SGHRS and CDR2 YFSETQ. V was trimmed by 3 bases and J by 2 bases, leaving 12 bases between them. The CDR3 loop is CASSYVGGTGNTIYF. The DNA of the CDR3 is TGCGCCAGCAGCTACGTGGGGGGTACTGGAAACACCATATATTTT.

A word on this clone: Given a much more abundant clone one base away, this may be a read error. The same CDR3 is also encoded by other DNA sequences in this sample. This chain joins TRBV5-1 and TRBJ1-6; D remains unclear. The V and J ends lost 0 bases and 7 bases respectively, with 2 bases between them. From germline, CDR1 is SGHRS and CDR2 YFSETQ. The CDR3 length is 12 residues. CDR3 DNA: TGCGCCAGCAGCTTGGAAAATTCACCCCTCCACTTT. It encodes CASSLENSPLHF.

The chain combines TRBV11-2 with TRBJ2-7, with 7 bases fitting TRBD1. Germline V CDR1 and CDR2: SGHAT, FQNNGV. The CDR3 has 15 amino acids. The ends lost 5 bases at V and 0 bases at J; junction bases unmatched: 7. The CDR3 DNA sequence: TGTGCCAGCAGCCTACAGGGGAAGAGCTCCTACGAGCAGTACTTC. It is translated as CASSLQGKSSYEQYF.

This rearrangement joins TRBV6-5 to TRBJ1-4; the match to TRBD1 covers 8 bases. This CDR3 contains 15 residues. J was trimmed by 3 bases and V by 6 bases; bases with no gene match: 6. CDR1 and CDR2 (germline): MNHEY, SVGAGI. Here the CDR3 DNA reads TGTGCCAGCAGGGGACGGACAGGGTCTAATGAAAAACTGTTTTTT. Its translation is CASRGRTGSNEKLFF.

V usage is TRBV30 and J usage is TRBJ2-5; possibly TRBD2 for D (5 bases). Trimming shortened V by 0 bases and J by 5 bases, and 13 bases separated the two germline ends. Germline CDR1 GTSNPN, CDR2 SVGIG (reference sequence). The CDR3 sequence is 14 residues long. The CDR3 sequence is CAWSVGRGIETQYF. CDR3 DNA: TGTGCCTGGAGTGTAGGGAGAGGTATCGAGACCCAGTACTTC.

The chain links TRBV6-1 to TRBJ2-3; D is undetermined. Germline values: CDR1 MNHNS, CDR2 SASEGT. This CDR3 has 14 residues. V dropped 6 bases and J dropped 2 bases, with 12 bases sitting between them. The CDR3 bases are TGTGCCAGCAGCCCCGGCTGGGTCACAGATACGCAGTATTTT. Translation: CASSPGWVTDTQYF.

As regards this clone: The sample has other DNA sequences that encode this CDR3 too. The rearrangement links TRBV7-2 to TRBJ1-5, with D maybe TRBD1 (6 bases). Between the trimmed V and J ends, which lost 2 bases and 7 bases, there was a span of 12 bases. The CDR3 covers 14 residues. The germline V gene has CDR1 SGHTA and CDR2 FQGNSA. The CDR3 region has the DNA TGTGCCAGCAGCTTATGGGGGCGAGGGCAGCCCCAGCATTTT. It codes for CASSLWGRGQPQHF.

V and J are TRBV7-5 and TRBJ2-2; whether TRBD1, the table's D call, matches the DNA was not checked. TRBV7-5 is a pseudogene locus. The CDR3 runs 18 residues. In DNA, the CDR3 is TGTGCCAGAAGCTTAGCCCATCCGGGACAGGGTTCCACCGGGGAGCTGTTTTTT. This codes for CARSLAHPGQGSTGELFF.

The rearrangement joins TRBV6-6 to TRBJ1-4; D gene unclear. Germline V gene sequence: CDR1 MNHNY, CDR2 SVGAGI (reference sequence). The V and J ends lost 2 bases and 0 bases respectively, with 10 bases between them. The CDR3 is 16 residues long. In nucleotides, the CDR3 is TGTGCCAGCAGTTACCCGGGAGATCCAACTAATGAAAAACTGTTTTTT. Translation: CASSYPGDPTNEKLFF.

This clone was observed a single time. The V call is TRBV25-1, the J call TRBJ1-1, with a tentative D call TRBD1 (6 bases). CDR1 and CDR2 from the germline V gene are MGHDK and SYGVNS. V lost 8 bases and J lost 1, with 14 bases in between. The CDR3 runs to 14 residues. CDR3 in amino acids: CASRQWTENTEAFF. Here the CDR3 DNA reads TGTGCCAGCCGCCAGTGGACAGAGAACACTGAAGCTTTCTTT.

The chain is built from TRBV5-4 and TRBJ2-7; 8 nucleotides line up with TRBD2. This CDR3 region has 15 residues. Germline loops: CDR1 SGHNT, CDR2 YYREEE (reference sequence). J gave up 1 base and V 4 bases, and 7 bases lay outside the gene matches. The CDR3 here is CASSPSIAGSYEQYF. The DNA of the CDR3 is TGTGCCAGCAGCCCGTCGATAGCGGGGTCCTACGAGCAGTACTTC.

This clone has only one observation. The chain employs TRBV10-3 and TRBJ2-2, with D possibly being TRBD1 or TRBD2 (6 bases each). The V end lost 3 bases, the J end lost 4 bases, and 12 bases lay between the germline ends. The CDR3 length is 15 residues. Germline lookup yields CDR1 ENHRY and CDR2 SYGVKD. The CDR3 spells CAISDRGLVTGELFF. The CDR3 coding sequence is TGTGCCATCAGTGATCGGGGGCTCGTCACCGGGGAGCTGTTTTTT.

The V call is TRBV6-5, the J call TRBJ1-2; possibly TRBD1 for D (5 bases). The CDR3 extends over 13 amino acids. The germline V gene encodes CDR1 MNHEY and CDR2 SVGAGI. Trimming removed 7 bases from V and 2 bases from J, with 11 bases in between. As DNA, the CDR3 is TGTGCCAGCAAAGGGGACGCCAACTATGGCTACACCTTC. Translation: CASKGDANYGYTF.

With regard to this clone: One junction end disagrees with the germline gene, perhaps due to a read error. V is TRBV18 and J is TRBJ1-5; perhaps TRBD1 as D (5 bases). Germline CDR1 and CDR2: KGHSH and LQKENI. This CDR3 comprises 15 residues. The CDR3 coding sequence is TGTGCCAGCTCTATTACTGGGCAGGGAAATCGGCCCCAGCATTTT. Its protein is CASSITGQGNRPQHF. Full variable domain (remainder filled in from reference TRBV18 and TRBJ1-5): NAGVMQNPRHLVRRRGQEARLRCSPMKGHSHVYWYRQLPEEGLKFMVYLQKENIIDESGMPKERFSAEFPKEGPSILRIQQVVRGDSAAYFCASSITGQGNRPQHFGDGTRLSIL.

CDR3 nucleotide sequence: TGTGCCAGCAGGATCAGACTAGCGGGCATCTACGAGCAGTACTTC. This gives the protein CASRIRLAGIYEQYF. The chain is built from TRBV2 and TRBJ2-7; TRBD2 matches 10 bases. The J segment lost 3 bases and the V segment lost 6 bases, leaving 8 bases of the junction unmatched. Germline V gene lookup returns CDR1 SNHLY and CDR2 FYNNEI. This CDR3 contains 15 residues.

About this clone itself: Other DNA variants within this sample encode the same CDR3. The CDR3 region is CASSLDHNEQFF. CDR3 nucleotides: TGTGCCAGCAGCTTAGATCACAATGAGCAGTTCTTC. The gene calls are TRBV7-2 and TRBJ2-1; unclear D gene. Trimming cost V 1 base and J 5 bases, with 3 bases left between them. This CDR3 comprises 12 residues. Germline lookup yields CDR1 SGHTA and CDR2 FQGNSA.

CDR3 sequence: CSVVGGASYTF. CDR3 nucleotide sequence: TGCAGCGTTGTGGGGGGCGCGTCGTACACCTTC. This chain joins TRBV29-1 and TRBJ1-2, with TRBD1 as a possible D gene (6 bases). V gave up 4 bases and J gave up 11 bases, with 14 bases separating them. CDR1 is SQVTM, CDR2 ANQGSEA, per germline. The CDR3 is 11 amino acids.

The chain couples TRBV6-1 to TRBJ2-4; TRBD2 aligns across 12 bases. This CDR3 spans 18 amino acids. The J segment lost 6 bases and the V segment lost 0 bases, leaving 9 bases of the junction unmatched. Germline V lookup: CDR1 MNHNS, CDR2 SASEGT. The CDR3 loop reads CASSEAPPGLAGTNIQYF. The CDR3 DNA follows: TGTGCCAGCAGTGAAGCACCGCCTGGACTAGCGGGGACAAACATTCAGTACTTC.